The rows below give T cell receptor beta chains drawn from one sample of a study of lymphopenia after photon versus proton radiotherapy. The protocol was immunoSEQ multiplex PCR, while the TCRdb copy is restricted to in-frame clones and leaves out a portion. The sample contains approximately 30,000 clones, roughly four fifths of which appear only once. The sample in question was peripheral blood, obtained from a patient treated with photon-based radiotherapy. Every receptor here comes from a woman aged 45-59 years with pancreatic cancer. CDR3s include the opening cysteine and the closing phenylalanine or tryptophan. Fields, in order: J gene, V gene, D gene, clone size, CDR3 DNA, CDR3 protein. D genes are given only for firm matches. Clone size is not always given. Where it is, it says once, few, many or a class for expanded clones.

j_gene: TRBJ1-2
v_gene: TRBV7-9
d_gene: .
abundance: .
CDR3nt: TGTGCCAGCAGCTGGGGAGGGGGCTACACCTTC
CDR3aa: CASSWGGGYTF

j_gene: TRBJ1-1
v_gene: TRBV7-9
d_gene: .
abundance: .
CDR3nt: TGTGCCAGCAGCTTAATATGGGGTGATGGAGCTTTCTTT
CDR3aa: CASSLIWGDGAFF

j_gene: TRBJ1-3
v_gene: TRBV7-2
d_gene: .
abundance: .
CDR3nt: TGTGCCAGCAGCCCGGGCCGCCTCTCCCCCTCTGGAAACACCATATATTTT
CDR3aa: CASSPGRLSPSGNTIYF

j_gene: TRBJ2-5
v_gene: TRBV2
d_gene: TRBD2
abundance: few
CDR3nt: TGTGCCAGCAGCTTACTAGCGGGAGGGGAGGAGACCCAGTACTTC
CDR3aa: CASSLLAGGEETQYF

j_gene: TRBJ1-1
v_gene: TRBV4-1
d_gene: .
abundance: .
CDR3nt: TGCGCCAGCAGCCAAGACAGGGGCGTAGGGACTGAAGCTTTCTTT
CDR3aa: CASSQDRGVGTEAFF

j_gene: TRBJ1-4
v_gene: TRBV6-1
d_gene: .
abundance: .
CDR3nt: TGTGCCAGCAGTGTCTACAGGGCTGACAATGAAAAACTGTTTTTT
CDR3aa: CASSVYRADNEKLFF

j_gene: TRBJ2-7
v_gene: TRBV7-9
d_gene: .
abundance: .
CDR3nt: TGTGCCAGCAGCTTGAGTCCGCCAGACTCGTACGAGCAGTACTTC
CDR3aa: CASSLSPPDSYEQYF

j_gene: TRBJ1-1
v_gene: TRBV6-5
d_gene: TRBD1
abundance: .
CDR3nt: TGTGCCAGCAGTTACTCCCAGGGGGCCATTGAAGCTTTCTTT
CDR3aa: CASSYSQGAIEAFF

j_gene: TRBJ2-3
v_gene: TRBV4-3
d_gene: .
abundance: .
CDR3nt: TGCGCCAGCAGCCAGGGACGCGGTAGCACAGATACGCAGTATTTT
CDR3aa: CASSQGRGSTDTQYF

j_gene: TRBJ1-3
v_gene: TRBV9
d_gene: TRBD1
abundance: .
CDR3nt: TGTGCCAGCAGCGTAACCGGACAGGGGCAAGGAAACACCATATATTTT
CDR3aa: CASSVTGQGQGNTIYF

j_gene: TRBJ2-7
v_gene: TRBV15
d_gene: .
abundance: .
CDR3nt: TGTGCCACCAGCAGACCAGGCTACGAGCAGTACTTC
CDR3aa: CATSRPGYEQYF

j_gene: TRBJ2-6
v_gene: TRBV6-6
d_gene: TRBD1
abundance: .
CDR3nt: TGTGCCAGTCTTGACAGGGTCGGGGCCAACGTCCTGACTTTC
CDR3aa: CASLDRVGANVLTF

j_gene: TRBJ2-7
v_gene: TRBV5-1
d_gene: .
abundance: .
CDR3nt: TGCGCCAGCAGCTTGTCGGGAGCCTCCTACGAGCAGTACTTC
CDR3aa: CASSLSGASYEQYF

j_gene: TRBJ2-5
v_gene: TRBV5-1
d_gene: .
abundance: .
CDR3nt: TGCGCCAGCAGTTCCACTAGCAGCCAAGAGACCCAGTACTTC
CDR3aa: CASSSTSSQETQYF

j_gene: TRBJ2-1
v_gene: TRBV7-2
d_gene: TRBD2
abundance: once
CDR3nt: TGTGCCAGCTCTGGCGGGCTAGCGGGCCTTTTGGGCAATGAGCAGTTCTTC
CDR3aa: CASSGGLAGLLGNEQFF

j_gene: TRBJ1-5
v_gene: TRBV19
d_gene: .
abundance: .
CDR3nt: TGTGCCAGTAGACCCGACAGGTTCCAGCCCCAGCATTTT
CDR3aa: CASRPDRFQPQHF

j_gene: TRBJ2-7
v_gene: TRBV6-6
d_gene: .
abundance: .
CDR3nt: TGTGCCAGCAGCCCTAGCTACGAGCAGTACTTC
CDR3aa: CASSPSYEQYF

j_gene: TRBJ2-7
v_gene: TRBV21-1
d_gene: .
abundance: .
CDR3nt: TGTGCCAGCGGTCAGGGGGAATCCTACGAGCAGTACTTC
CDR3aa: CASGQGESYEQYF

j_gene: TRBJ1-2
v_gene: TRBV20-1
d_gene: .
abundance: few
CDR3nt: TGCAGTGCTTTTACAGGTCACGGCTACACCTTC
CDR3aa: CSAFTGHGYTF

j_gene: TRBJ1-2
v_gene: TRBV4-3
d_gene: .
abundance: .
CDR3nt: TGCGCCAGCAGCCACCCTGGGCAGGGTTGGTTGGACTATGGCTACACCTTC
CDR3aa: CASSHPGQGWLDYGYTF

j_gene: TRBJ2-1
v_gene: TRBV18
d_gene: TRBD2
abundance: once
CDR3nt: TGTGCCAGCTCACCACCGCTTAATGAGCGGGAGCTCGGCTCCTACAATGAGCAGTTCTTC
CDR3aa: CASSPPLNERELGSYNEQFF

j_gene: TRBJ2-7
v_gene: TRBV7-9
d_gene: TRBD1
abundance: .
CDR3nt: TGTGCCAGCAGCGGGCAGGGGGCGAGCTACGAGCAGTACTTC
CDR3aa: CASSGQGASYEQYF

j_gene: TRBJ2-1
v_gene: TRBV27
d_gene: .
abundance: few
CDR3nt: TGTGCCAGCAGCTCGGGTCCCTTTTACAATGAGCAGTTCTTC
CDR3aa: CASSSGPFYNEQFF

j_gene: TRBJ2-5
v_gene: TRBV7-2
d_gene: .
abundance: .
CDR3nt: TGTGCCAGCAGCTTAGAGGGGTTAATTGAGACCCAGTACTTC
CDR3aa: CASSLEGLIETQYF

j_gene: TRBJ2-1
v_gene: TRBV7-2
d_gene: TRBD1
abundance: .
CDR3nt: TGTGCCAGCAGCTTGACGGGACAGGTTAGGTTCTTC
CDR3aa: CASSLTGQVRFF

j_gene: TRBJ2-2
v_gene: TRBV9
d_gene: TRBD2
abundance: once
CDR3nt: TGTGCCAGCAGCCCCTTTGTGGGACTAGCGGGCGCCGGGGAGCTGTTTTTT
CDR3aa: CASSPFVGLAGAGELFF

j_gene: TRBJ1-2
v_gene: TRBV4-3
d_gene: .
abundance: few
CDR3nt: TGCGCCAGCAGCCAAGCAGGGCATGGCTACACCTTC
CDR3aa: CASSQAGHGYTF

j_gene: TRBJ2-2
v_gene: TRBV10-3
d_gene: TRBD1
abundance: .
CDR3nt: TGTGCCATCAGGGGGGACAGGGCAAACACCGGGGAGCTGTTTTTT
CDR3aa: CAIRGDRANTGELFF

j_gene: TRBJ1-5
v_gene: TRBV6-6
d_gene: TRBD1
abundance: .
CDR3nt: TGTGCCAGTGAATTGAGTGGGGGACAGAACAATCAGCCCCAGCATTTT
CDR3aa: CASELSGGQNNQPQHF

j_gene: TRBJ2-1
v_gene: TRBV18
d_gene: TRBD2
abundance: .
CDR3nt: TGTGCCAGCTCACCGCGGCGGGAGGCGCATGAGCAGTTCTTC
CDR3aa: CASSPRREAHEQFF

j_gene: TRBJ2-1
v_gene: TRBV27
d_gene: .
abundance: once
CDR3nt: TGTGCCAGCAGTTTATTCGGGCAGGGGGGTTACAATGAGCAGTTCTTC
CDR3aa: CASSLFGQGGYNEQFF

j_gene: TRBJ2-7
v_gene: TRBV7-9
d_gene: TRBD1
abundance: .
CDR3nt: TGTGCCAGCAGCCCACACCCGACAGGGGGCAACTCCTACGAGCAGTACTTC
CDR3aa: CASSPHPTGGNSYEQYF

j_gene: TRBJ2-3
v_gene: TRBV4-1
d_gene: TRBD2
abundance: .
CDR3nt: TGCGCCAGCAGCCAAGATACTCTAGCGGGAGGAGATACGCAGTATTTT
CDR3aa: CASSQDTLAGGDTQYF

j_gene: TRBJ1-1
v_gene: TRBV19
d_gene: TRBD1
abundance: .
CDR3nt: TGTGCCAGTAGTCCGGGACAGAGGAACACTGAAGCTTTCTTT
CDR3aa: CASSPGQRNTEAFF

j_gene: TRBJ2-1
v_gene: TRBV11-3
d_gene: TRBD1
abundance: .
CDR3nt: TGTGCCAGCAGCTGGACAGGGACGGGGTCTAACAATGAGCAGTTCTTC
CDR3aa: CASSWTGTGSNNEQFF

j_gene: TRBJ2-1
v_gene: TRBV7-2
d_gene: .
abundance: .
CDR3nt: TGTGCCAGCAGCTTAGCCTGGGGGTTCGGCAATGAGCAGTTCTTC
CDR3aa: CASSLAWGFGNEQFF

j_gene: TRBJ1-1
v_gene: TRBV7-2
d_gene: .
abundance: .
CDR3nt: TGTGCCAGCAGCTTATCTAGGCAGGGCTGGAACACTGAAGCTTTCTTT
CDR3aa: CASSLSRQGWNTEAFF

j_gene: TRBJ1-2
v_gene: TRBV7-2
d_gene: .
abundance: .
CDR3nt: TGTGCCAGCAGCTCAGGACAGTATGGCTACACCTTC
CDR3aa: CASSSGQYGYTF

j_gene: TRBJ1-4
v_gene: TRBV28
d_gene: .
abundance: .
CDR3nt: TGTGCCAGCAGTTCCCCCCACCCCGGGGGGCTGAATGAAAAACTGTTTTTT
CDR3aa: CASSSPHPGGLNEKLFF

j_gene: TRBJ2-7
v_gene: TRBV4-2
d_gene: TRBD2
abundance: .
CDR3nt: TGTGCCAGCAGCCAGGTTCTAGCGGGAGCGCGCCGGGCCTACGAGCAGTACTTC
CDR3aa: CASSQVLAGARRAYEQYF

j_gene: TRBJ1-5
v_gene: TRBV19
d_gene: TRBD1
abundance: .
CDR3nt: TGTGCCAGTAGGTCGCCAGGGGGCAGACAGCCCCAGCATTTT
CDR3aa: CASRSPGGRQPQHF